The clone carrying this TCR beta chain was recorded a few times. Its antigen remains unidentified. The data stem from a study of T cells after yellow fever vaccination. 5'RACE template switching produced TCR cDNA carrying a universal primer site and UMIs. TCRdb reprocessed the 5' RACE reads via MiXCR and lists one record per CDR3 protein. The sample holds around 72,000 distinct CDR3 sequences, around 7.9% seen once. General study points: Clones from primary vaccination mostly reappeared after the booster (about 97% CD4, around 90% CD8). Abundant bulk-population clonotypes could contaminate the FACS-sorted repertoires. The study found a weaker secondary response that peaked faster, day 5 versus 15.

The sequence derives from a young man who received the YFV17D yellow fever vaccine. This material consisted of CD8+ T cells sorted from PBMCs, taken around 10 days after the first yellow fever vaccination.

This CDR3 is CASIRTASSGNTIYF. Written as DNA, the CDR3 is TGTGCCAGCATTCGAACGGCTTCCTCTGGAAACACCATATATTTT. The chain recombines TRBV2 with TRBJ1-3; D remains unclear. The V gene's germline CDR1 is SNHLY and CDR2 FYNNEI. V gave up 7 bases and J gave up 0 bases, with 13 bases separating them. The CDR3 contains 15 residues.